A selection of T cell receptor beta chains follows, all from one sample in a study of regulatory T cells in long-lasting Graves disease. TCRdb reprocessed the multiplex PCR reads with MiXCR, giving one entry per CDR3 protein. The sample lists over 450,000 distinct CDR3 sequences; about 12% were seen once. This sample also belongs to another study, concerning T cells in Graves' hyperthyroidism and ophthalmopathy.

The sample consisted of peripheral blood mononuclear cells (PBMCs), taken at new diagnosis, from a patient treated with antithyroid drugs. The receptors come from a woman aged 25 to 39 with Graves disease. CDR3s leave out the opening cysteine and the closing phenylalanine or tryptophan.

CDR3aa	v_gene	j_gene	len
ASSAGTRVYNEQF	TRBV9	TRBJ2-1	13
AWTDTTWGGATDTQY	TRBV30	TRBJ2-3	15
ASSLSAFDYSNQPQH	TRBV28	TRBJ1-5	15
ASQAEYNEKLF	TRBV7-9	TRBJ1-4	11
ASSLEASGGNTDTQY	TRBV7-8	TRBJ2-3	15
ACSPLPEDTQY	TRBV3-1	TRBJ2-3	11
ATSDPGDGAQY	TRBV24-1	TRBJ2-3	11
ASSVGATNGQLQETQY	TRBV9	TRBJ2-5	16
ASSFLVRGTAQETQY	TRBV12-3/TRBV12-4	TRBJ2-5	15
ASSPRTRADVYT	TRBV18	TRBJ1-2	12
ASSEGGRPSYEQY	TRBV2	TRBJ2-7	13
ASSPGRRSEAF	TRBV5-5	TRBJ1-1	11
AWKRLSEYEQY	TRBV30	TRBJ2-7	11
ASSPRLAGETDTQY	TRBV11-2	TRBJ2-3	14
ASSFQGLRGNTIY	TRBV12-3/TRBV12-4	TRBJ1-3	13
ASSATSQGGYEQY	TRBV13	TRBJ2-7	13
ASSWEVSSYEQY	TRBV2	TRBJ2-7	12
ASSEQDGQTQY	TRBV6-2/TRBV6-3	TRBJ2-5	11
SASRGLAAYEQY	TRBV20-1	TRBJ2-7	12
ASSGEMGGTQY	TRBV2	TRBJ2-5	11
AIRAGTSYEQY	TRBV10-3	TRBJ2-7	11
SEGILAGRTEAF	TRBV20-1	TRBJ1-1	12
ATSEPKSGIVDNEQF	TRBV24-1	TRBJ2-1	15
ASSSSSPWNTQY	TRBV12-3/TRBV12-4	TRBJ2-3	12
ASSPASGSSYNEQF	TRBV11-2	TRBJ2-1	14
ASSFIAGGSNQPQH	TRBV27	TRBJ1-5	14
ASSPGTSGGIYEQY	TRBV5-1	TRBJ2-7	14
ASGGPGRAGNEQF	TRBV9	TRBJ2-1	13
AISEGTGSETQY	TRBV10-3	TRBJ2-5	12
ATSDPGVAGVKETQY	TRBV24-1	TRBJ2-5	15
ASSKGLNYGYT	TRBV7-9	TRBJ1-2	11
AWDGGLINTEAF	TRBV30	TRBJ1-1	12
ASSRPSGRATGELF	TRBV6-1	TRBJ2-2	14
SARDPQGKGNIQY	TRBV20-1	TRBJ2-4	13
SVRPAGGRNEQF	TRBV20-1	TRBJ2-1	12
ASSPSGSPLH	TRBV7-9	TRBJ1-6	10
ASRTGGAPNEQF	TRBV19	TRBJ2-1	12